This T cell receptor (beta chain) came from a study of human versus mouse CDR3 diversity and MHC coevolution (dated by TCRdb to the late 2010s). Background on the whole study: The immunoSEQ assay was reported to detect one in 200,000 T cells and to minimize multiplex PCR amplification bias. Human naive CD4 T cell repertoires were used as a reference for TCR selection on multiple MHC II alleles and were compared with human-TCR-locus transgenic mice carrying single MHC II. Valid reads per sample ranged from about 0.6 x 10^7 to 1.8 x 10^7 across mouse and human samples. The human cohort comprised three healthy volunteer blood donors, one aged 30 to 39, one aged 40 to 50 and one aged 60 to 70 at collection.

Fluorescence-activated cell sorting was used to isolate naive CD4 T cells, defined as CD45RO-negative and CD62L-positive, from PBMCs. Each donor gave roughly 50 ml of fresh peripheral blood, from which PBMCs were isolated by Ficoll density centrifugation. Sorting was performed on a FACSAria III instrument, with purity above 85% for all samples. What the study reported, not specific to this receptor: Repertoire diversity was not regarded as directly comparable between humans and mice because human T cells were selected on about 6 MHC II alleles. The largest TCR beta repertoire, 1.5 million to 2 million clonotypes, was estimated by iCHAO1 for humans, a finding likely attributable to selection by multiple MHC II molecules. On average, more CDR3 deletions and insertions were observed in humans than in mice, indicating greater exonuclease and TdT activity. Among all the groups compared, the lowest clonal inequality scores came from most of the three human donors.

Comment on this clone: Which antigen it targets is not known. There are no base qualities to consult, and no much larger clone falls within one base.

Genomic DNA was extracted from the sorted cells using the QIAGEN blood and tissue kit and was quantified on a NanoDrop 1000. TCR alpha and beta chains were deep sequenced and quantified on the immunoSEQ platform using multiplex PCR of genomic DNA. The original pipeline was this. IMGT gene and region definitions were used for annotation of the TCR sequences. Out-of-frame rearrangements were used as a proxy for the preselection repertoire and compared with in-frame clonotypes. Repertoire size was estimated with the iCHAO1 estimator supplied with the immunoSEQ platform. A Gini index based on the Lorenz curve was applied to in-frame amino acid clonotypes to measure clonal inequality. The intersect function of the R package tcR was used to count shared clonotypes, and the Jaccard index was used to score similarity. Frequencies of V, J and V-J usage were subjected to principal component analysis with the R prcomp function, without normalization. Sourced from immuneACCESS, this table was stored by TCRdb with only in-frame sequences that have V and J called. A share of the clones is absent; for the studies checked, an unresolved V gene accounts for under half, and the remainder has no known explanation. That table gives V, J and clone size, and the DNA gave D and trimming. The sample includes about 60,000 clones, with 85% to 95% observed a single time. 18% of the sample belongs to the ten largest clones.

The sequenced material came from naive CD4+ T cells from blood. The cell subset or site label on this specimen signifies: CD45RO-negative CD62L-positive naive CD4 T cells. This sequence was found in a person in their sixties or seventies in good health.

The DNA reads TGTGCCAGCAGCCTCTTGACTGCATTGAACACTGAAGCTTTCTTT. Its amino acids are CASSLLTALNTEAFF. Recombination connected TRBV9 to TRBJ1-1; the D gene identity is not certain. The junction shows trimming of 4 bases on V and 0 bases on J, plus 13 bases between the germline ends. The CDR1 and CDR2 encoded by the germline V gene are SGDLS and YYNGEE. From cysteine to phenylalanine, the CDR3 is 15 amino acids long. Only the CDR3 portion is preserved as DNA: 45 bases, with reading frame beginning at the first base.